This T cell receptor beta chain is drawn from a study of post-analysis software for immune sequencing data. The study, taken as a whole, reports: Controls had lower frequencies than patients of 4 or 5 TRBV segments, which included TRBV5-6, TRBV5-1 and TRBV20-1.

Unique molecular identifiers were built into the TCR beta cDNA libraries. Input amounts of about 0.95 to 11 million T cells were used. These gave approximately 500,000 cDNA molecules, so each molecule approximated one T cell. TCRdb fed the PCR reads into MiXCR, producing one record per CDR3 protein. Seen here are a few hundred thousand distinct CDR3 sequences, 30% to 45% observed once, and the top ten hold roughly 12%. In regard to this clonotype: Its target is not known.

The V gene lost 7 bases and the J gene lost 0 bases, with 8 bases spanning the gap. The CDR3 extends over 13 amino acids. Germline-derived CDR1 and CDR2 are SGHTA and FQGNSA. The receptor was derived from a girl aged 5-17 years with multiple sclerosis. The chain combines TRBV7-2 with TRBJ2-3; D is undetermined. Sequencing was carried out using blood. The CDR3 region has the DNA TGTGCCAGCACCAAGTTTAGCACAGATACGCAGTATTTT. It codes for CASTKFSTDTQYF.